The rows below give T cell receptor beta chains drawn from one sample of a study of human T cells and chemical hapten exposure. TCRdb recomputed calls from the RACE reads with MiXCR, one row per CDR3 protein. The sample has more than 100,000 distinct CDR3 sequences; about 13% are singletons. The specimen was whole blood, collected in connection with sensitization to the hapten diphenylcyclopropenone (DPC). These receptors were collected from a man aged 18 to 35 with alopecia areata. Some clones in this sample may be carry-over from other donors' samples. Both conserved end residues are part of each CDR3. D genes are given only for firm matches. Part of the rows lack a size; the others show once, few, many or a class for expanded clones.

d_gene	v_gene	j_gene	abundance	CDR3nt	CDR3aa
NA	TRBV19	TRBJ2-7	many	TGTGCCAGTAGGACCGGGCCCCGTGGAGGAGAGCAGTACTTC	CASRTGPRGGEQYF
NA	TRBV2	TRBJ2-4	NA	TGTGCCAGCGGCATAGAATACATTCAGTACTTC	CASGIEYIQYF
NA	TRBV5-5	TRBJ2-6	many	TGTGCCAGCAGCTTGGTGGGCTCTGGGGCCAACGTCCTGACTTTC	CASSLVGSGANVLTF
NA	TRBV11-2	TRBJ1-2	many	TGTGCCAGCAGCTTAGAGGGGGATGGCTACACCTTC	CASSLEGDGYTF
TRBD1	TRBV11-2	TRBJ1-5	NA	TGTGCCAGCAGCCAAAACCAGTTCAGCCGGGACAGATCCAATCAGCCCCAGCATTTT	CASSQNQFSRDRSNQPQHF
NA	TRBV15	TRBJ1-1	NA	TGTGCCACCAGCAGGGAGAGACAGTTACTCACTGAAGCTTTCTTT	CATSRERQLLTEAFF
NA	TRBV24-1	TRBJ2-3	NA	TGTGCCACCAGTGATTTGCGGCGGAAAAGCGGCACAGATACGCAGTATTTT	CATSDLRRKSGTDTQYF
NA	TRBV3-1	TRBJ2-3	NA	TGTGCCAGCAGCCAAACCAACACAGATACGCAGTATTTT	CASSQTNTDTQYF
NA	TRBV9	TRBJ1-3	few	TGTGCCAGCACCAGGGACAACTCTGGAAACACCATATATTTT	CASTRDNSGNTIYF
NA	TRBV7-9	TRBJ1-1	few	TGTGCCAGCAGCCCAACGTGGGAGGGGAAAACTGAAGCTTTCTTT	CASSPTWEGKTEAFF
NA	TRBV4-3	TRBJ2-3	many	TGCGCCAGCAGCCGGGGGACATTGGAAGTTGATACGCAGTATTTT	CASSRGTLEVDTQYF
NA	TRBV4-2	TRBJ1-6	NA	TGTGCCAGCAGCCAAACGCCGGGACAAAATTCACCCCTCCACTTT	CASSQTPGQNSPLHF
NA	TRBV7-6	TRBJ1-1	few	TGTGCCAGCAGCTTAGGGGGGCCGAGAGGAATGAACACTGAAGCTTTCTTT	CASSLGGPRGMNTEAFF
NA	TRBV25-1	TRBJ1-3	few	TGTGCCAGTAGTGAAGACGGGGGAAACACCATATATTTT	CASSEDGGNTIYF
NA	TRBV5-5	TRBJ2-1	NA	TGTGCCAGCAGCTGGTGGGGAAAAGGAGGCTACAATGAGCAGTTCTTC	CASSWWGKGGYNEQFF
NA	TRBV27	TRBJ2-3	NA	TGTGCCAGCAGTCCACTCCAAGGGGGGCGCGCAGATACGCAGTATTTT	CASSPLQGGRADTQYF
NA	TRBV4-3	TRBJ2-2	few	TGCGCCAGCAGCCAAGATTTTTTCGTAGGGCCCGGGGAGCTGTTTTTT	CASSQDFFVGPGELFF
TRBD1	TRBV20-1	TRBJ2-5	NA	TGCAGTGCTAGACCCCCTGGGGATAGAACAGGGGGAGAGACCCAGTACTTC	CSARPPGDRTGGETQYF
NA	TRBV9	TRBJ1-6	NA	TGTGCCAGCAGCGGACCCTTTCAGGGTAATTCACCCCTCCACTTT	CASSGPFQGNSPLHF
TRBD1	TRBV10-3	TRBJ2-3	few	TGTGCCATCAGTGACAGGGGGCGAGATACGCAGTATTTT	CAISDRGRDTQYF
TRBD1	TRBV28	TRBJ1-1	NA	TGTGCCAGCAGTTCCACAGGGGCCGCGTACGCTGAAGCTTTCTTT	CASSSTGAAYAEAFF
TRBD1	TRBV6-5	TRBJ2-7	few	TGTGCCAGCAGATACTCCGGGACAGGGCCCTACGAGCAGTACTTC	CASRYSGTGPYEQYF